Each of the 22 T cell receptor beta chains below was sequenced from the same sample in a study of blood T cell repertoires in COVID-19. Clones were sequenced by immunoSEQ multiplex PCR, and TCRdb holds only the in-frame ones, with some missing. This table holds 200,000 to 250,000 clones, 84% found once. Sequencing input: PBMCs or T cells enriched from blood (not recorded which). These receptor sequences come from a man in his 60s who had recovered from COVID-19.

This clone was found a few times. The chain combines TRBV18 with TRBJ1-2; TRBD1 might be the D (6 bases). Germline V gene sequence: CDR1 KGHSH, CDR2 LQKENI. CDR3 length: 14 amino acids. V lost 5 bases to trimming and J lost 8 bases, with 18 bases between them. The CDR3 DNA reads as TGTGCCAGCTCATCTCAAACAGGGATCTGGGGCTACACCTTC. Translated, it gives CASSSQTGIWGYTF.

The chain links TRBV4-3 to TRBJ1-2, with a weak D call TRBD1 (6 bases). CDR1 and CDR2 from the germline V gene are LGHNA and YSLEER. V gave up 0 bases and J gave up 7 bases, with 15 bases separating them. This CDR3 comprises 15 residues. This CDR3 reads CASSQDTQGSGGYTF. Here the CDR3 DNA reads TGCGCCAGCAGCCAAGATACGCAGGGGTCGGGTGGCTACACCTTC.

The chain employs TRBV4-3 and TRBJ1-5; D possibly corresponds to TRBD1 (6 bases). The germline V and J ends were trimmed by 3 bases and 3 bases, with 9 bases remaining between them. CDR1 is LGHNA and CDR2 is YSLEER in the germline V gene. The CDR3 extends over 14 amino acids. CDR3 sequence: CASSQTGNNQPQHF. CDR3 DNA sequence: TGCGCCAGCAGCCAGACAGGAAACAATCAGCCCCAGCATTTT.

The gene calls are TRBV24-1 and TRBJ2-3; a weak D match, TRBD1 (6 bases). Germline V gene lookup returns CDR1 KGHDR and CDR2 SFDVKD. The CDR3 runs to 16 residues. The V end lost 3 bases, the J end lost 2 bases, and 14 bases lay between the germline ends. The DNA for the CDR3 is TGTGCCACCAGTGATACAGGGACATCACTCACAGATACGCAGTATTTT. It is translated as CATSDTGTSLTDTQYF.

This clone was seen only a few times. The sample has other DNA sequences that encode this CDR3 too. The chain carries TRBV5-6 and TRBJ1-5; D remains unclear. This CDR3 contains 12 residues. Deletions cut 4 bases from V and 6 bases from J, with 8 bases between. Germline CDR1 reads SGHDT; CDR2 reads YYEEEE. CDR3 DNA sequence: TGTGCCAGCAGCCTGTTCGGTCAGCCCCAGCATTTT. Translated, it gives CASSLFGQPQHF. The full variable domain, its missing parts supplied by reference TRBV5-6 and TRBJ1-5, is DAGVTQSPTHLIKTRGQQVTLRCSPKSGHDTVSWYQQALGQGPQFIFQYYEEEERQRGNFPDRFSGHQFPNYSSELNVNALLLGDSALYLCASSLFGQPQHFGDGTRLSIL.

This chain links TRBV6-5 with TRBJ1-1; D ambiguous. The germline V and J ends were trimmed by 6 bases and 4 bases, with 18 bases remaining between them. This CDR3 comprises 15 residues. Germline CDR1 and CDR2: MNHEY and SVGAGI. In DNA, the CDR3 is TGTGCCAGCAGCCTAGGGAGGAGCTTTTTCACTGAAGCTTTCTTT. Protein product: CASSLGRSFFTEAFF.

The rearrangement links TRBV5-1 to TRBJ1-6; tentatively, D is TRBD1 (5 bases). CDR3 length: 15 amino acids. Germline loops: CDR1 SGHRS, CDR2 YFSETQ. Trimming took off 9 bases at V and 2 bases at J, with 15 bases between the two ends. CDR3 amino acids: CATLGGETYNSPLHF. The CDR3 DNA sequence: TGCGCCACCCTGGGGGGGGAGACCTATAATTCACCCCTCCACTTT.

This sequence joins TRBV4-1 and TRBJ2-7; D might be TRBD2 (6 bases). Germline CDR1 reads MGHRA; CDR2 reads YSYEKL. The CDR3 consists of 15 residues. V lost 0 bases to trimming and J lost 2 bases, with 11 bases between them. DNA of the CDR3: TGCGCCAGCAGCCAAGATCGGGGCGGGGCCTACGAGCAGTACTTC. It encodes CASSQDRGGAYEQYF.

The V gene is TRBV6-5, the J gene TRBJ1-1; D unresolved. Germline V gene sequence: CDR1 MNHEY, CDR2 SVGAGI. Trimming shortened V by 6 bases and J by 2 bases, and 13 bases separated the two germline ends. The CDR3 totals 14 residues. The chain's CDR3 is CASSPRGPNTEAFF. The CDR3 DNA reads as TGTGCCAGCAGCCCCCGGGGTCCTAACACTGAAGCTTTCTTT.

This chain joins TRBV5-1 and TRBJ1-4; tentative D call: TRBD1 (5 bases). CDR1 is SGHRS and CDR2 is YFSETQ in the germline V gene. This CDR3 spans 15 amino acids. Trimming pared 5 bases from V and 7 bases from J, leaving 18 bases between. In DNA form, the CDR3 reads TGCGCCAGCAGGGGGGGTGGACAACGACCTGAAAAACTGTTTTTT. Translated, it gives CASRGGGQRPEKLFF. The full variable domain, completed using reference TRBV5-1 and TRBJ1-4, is KAGVTQTPRYLIKTRGQQVTLSCSPISGHRSVSWYQQTPGQGLQFLFEYFSETQRNKGNFPGRFSGRQFSNSRSEMNVSTLELGDSALYLCASRGGGQRPEKLFFGSGTQLSVL.

This clone is a singleton in its sample. The chain links TRBV19 to TRBJ2-7, with 8 bases lining up with TRBD1. This CDR3 spans 15 amino acids. The germline gives CDR1 LNHDA, CDR2 SQIVND (reference sequence). V lost 3 bases to trimming and J lost 0 bases; unmatched junction nucleotides: 4. The CDR3 DNA reads TGTGCCAGTAGTATTGGGGGACAGGACTCCTACGAGCAGTACTTC. It translates to CASSIGGQDSYEQYF.

The J gene is TRBJ1-5, the V gene TRBV24-1, with D hard to call. V was shortened by 5 bases and J by 4 bases, with 8 bases between the two germline ends. Germline CDR1 reads KGHDR; CDR2 reads SFDVKD. The CDR3 sequence is 13 residues long. The CDR3 DNA reads as TGTGCCACCAGTGTAGCCGGTAATCAGCCCCAGCATTTT. This gives the protein CATSVAGNQPQHF.

The V call is TRBV9, the J call TRBJ1-4; 12 bases match TRBD1. The CDR3 has 16 amino acids. V lost 2 bases and J lost 7; bases outside the gene matches: 6. Germline V gene data show CDR1 as SGDLS and CDR2 as YYNGEE. The CDR3 DNA reads TGTGCCAGCAGCGTCGGGACAGGGGGCATGGCTGAAAAACTGTTTTTT. Translating it yields CASSVGTGGMAEKLFF. Full variable domain (rest looked up from reference TRBV9 and TRBJ1-4): DSGVTQTPKHLITATGQRVTLRCSPRSGDLSVYWYQQSLDQGLQFLIQYYNGEERAKGNILERFSAQQFPDLHSELNLSSLELGDSALYFCASSVGTGGMAEKLFFGSGTQLSVL.

V and J are TRBV10-3 and TRBJ2-7; 12 bases fit TRBD1. The length of the CDR3 is 15 residues. V lost 5 bases and J lost 4; bases outside the gene matches: 6. CDR1 and CDR2 (germline): ENHRY, SYGVKD. DNA of the CDR3: TGTGCCATCAGTAAGGGACAGGGGGCGATTTACGAGCAGTACTTC. This encodes CAISKGQGAIYEQYF.

V gene TRBV6-2 or TRBV6-3 combines with J gene TRBJ1-5; D is undetermined. The ends were cut back, 4 bases at V and 6 bases at J, with 7 bases in the middle. CDR3 length: 12 amino acids. Per germline, CDR1 MNHEY and CDR2 SVGEGT. The chain's CDR3 is CASSWRLQPQHF. CDR3 coding DNA: TGTGCCAGCAGTTGGCGACTTCAGCCCCAGCATTTT.

The chain couples TRBV7-2 to TRBJ2-3, with 7 bases fitting TRBD1. V was pared by 7 bases and J by 5 bases, with 6 bases of the junction left unmatched. This CDR3 is built from 13 residues. Per germline, CDR1 SGHTA and CDR2 FQGNSA. In nucleotides, the CDR3 is TGTGCCAGCAATGACAGGGTAATAGATACGCAGTATTTT. Its translation: CASNDRVIDTQYF.

This sequence joins TRBV10-3 and TRBJ1-2; 7 bases match TRBD1. The CDR3 runs 14 residues. The V gene end was trimmed by 5 bases and the J gene end by 6 bases; junction bases not matched to a gene: 9. Germline V lookup: CDR1 ENHRY, CDR2 SYGVKD. CDR3 nucleotides: TGTGCCATCAGTCCCCGACAGGGAATAGATGGCTACACCTTC. It translates to CAISPRQGIDGYTF.

CDR3 nucleotides: TGTGCCAGTAGATCCGGGACAGGGGTTTTTTATAACAACTATGGCTACACCTTC. Translated, it gives CASRSGTGVFYNNYGYTF. The J gene is TRBJ1-2, the V gene TRBV19, with 10 bases fitting TRBD1. The V and J ends lost 6 bases and 2 bases, in that order; junction bases with no gene match: 15. This CDR3 has 18 residues. Per germline, CDR1 LNHDA and CDR2 SQIVND (reference sequence).

The rearrangement links TRBV30 to TRBJ1-4; D is possibly TRBD1 (6 bases). Trimming took off 3 bases at V and 8 bases at J, with 16 bases between the two ends. CDR3 length: 14 residues. In germline, CDR1 is GTSNPN, CDR2 SVGIG (reference sequence). CDR3 sequence reads: CAWSSPGTLEKLFF. CDR3 DNA sequence: TGTGCCTGGAGCAGCCCCGGGACACTCGAAAAACTGTTTTTT.

The rearrangement joins TRBV27 to TRBJ1-5; D possibly corresponds to TRBD1 (6 bases). Germline-derived CDR1 and CDR2 are MNHEY and SMNVEV (reference sequence). The CDR3 is 15 amino acids. Trimming took off 6 bases at V and 7 bases at J, with 19 bases between the two ends. The CDR3 is CASSPSPGARQPQHF. In DNA form, the CDR3 reads TGTGCCAGCAGCCCTTCTCCAGGGGCTCGACAGCCCCAGCATTTT.

The chain joins TRBV11-3 to TRBJ2-1, with D unresolved. Germline assignment: CDR1 SGHNT and CDR2 YENEEA. The CDR3 covers 14 residues. The V and J ends lost 2 bases and 9 bases respectively, with 14 bases between them. This CDR3 reads CASSLLIGSGEQFF. CDR3 DNA sequence: TGTGCCAGCAGCTTACTTATTGGCTCTGGTGAGCAGTTCTTC.

A single count supports this clone. The chain uses TRBV5-6 and TRBJ1-5; D is unclear. The CDR3 consists of 15 residues. Trimming removed 0 bases from V and 6 bases from J, with 13 bases in between. Germline V lookup: CDR1 SGHDT, CDR2 YYEEEE. The CDR3 loop is CASSLGPGLGQPQHF. Here the CDR3 DNA reads TGTGCCAGCAGCTTGGGGCCCGGGTTGGGTCAGCCCCAGCATTTT.